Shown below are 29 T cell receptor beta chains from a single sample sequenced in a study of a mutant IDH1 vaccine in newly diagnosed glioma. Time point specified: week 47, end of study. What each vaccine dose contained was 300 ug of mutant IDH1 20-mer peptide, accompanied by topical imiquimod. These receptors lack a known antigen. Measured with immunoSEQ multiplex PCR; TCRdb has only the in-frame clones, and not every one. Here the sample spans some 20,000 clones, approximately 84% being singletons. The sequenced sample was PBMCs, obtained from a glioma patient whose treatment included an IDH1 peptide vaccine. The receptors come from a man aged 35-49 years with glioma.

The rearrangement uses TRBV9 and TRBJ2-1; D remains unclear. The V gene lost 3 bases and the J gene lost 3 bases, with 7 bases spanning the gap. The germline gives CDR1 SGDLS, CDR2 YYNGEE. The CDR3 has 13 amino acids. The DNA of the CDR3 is TGTGCCAGCAGCGACACCTACTACAATGAGCAGTTCTTC. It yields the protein CASSDTYYNEQFF.

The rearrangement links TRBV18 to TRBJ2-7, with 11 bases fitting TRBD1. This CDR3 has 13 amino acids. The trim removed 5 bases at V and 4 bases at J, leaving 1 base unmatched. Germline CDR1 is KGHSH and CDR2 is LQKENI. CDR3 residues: CASSGDRGYEQYF. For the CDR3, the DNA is TGTGCCAGCTCAGGGGACAGGGGGTACGAGCAGTACTTC.

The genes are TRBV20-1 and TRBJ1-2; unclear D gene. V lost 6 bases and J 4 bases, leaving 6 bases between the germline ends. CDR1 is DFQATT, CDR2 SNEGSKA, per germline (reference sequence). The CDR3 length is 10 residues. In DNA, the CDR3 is TGCAGTGCCGGACCCTATGGCTACACCTTC. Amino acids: CSAGPYGYTF.

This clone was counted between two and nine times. For the CDR3, the DNA is TGTGCCAGCAGTTTATCGTGGGGCGGTGAGCAGTTCTTC. This sequence encodes CASSLSWGGEQFF. This chain links TRBV27 with TRBJ2-1, with D possibly TRBD1 on 5 matching bases. Trimming stripped 0 bases from V and 9 bases from J, with 9 bases between. The CDR3 is made up of 13 amino acids. From germline, CDR1 is MNHEY and CDR2 SMNVEV (reference sequence).

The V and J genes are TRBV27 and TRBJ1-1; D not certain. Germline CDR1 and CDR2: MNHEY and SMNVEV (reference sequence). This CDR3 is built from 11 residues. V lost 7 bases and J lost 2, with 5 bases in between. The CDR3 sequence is CASMVNTEAFF. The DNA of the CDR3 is TGTGCCAGCATGGTTAACACTGAAGCTTTCTTT.

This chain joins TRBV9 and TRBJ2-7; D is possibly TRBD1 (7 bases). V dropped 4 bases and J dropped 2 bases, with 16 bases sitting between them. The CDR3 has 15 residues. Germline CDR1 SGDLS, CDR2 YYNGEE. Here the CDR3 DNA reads TGTGCCAGCAGCCCACATGCGGGGACAGCCTACGAGCAGTACTTC. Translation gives CASSPHAGTAYEQYF.

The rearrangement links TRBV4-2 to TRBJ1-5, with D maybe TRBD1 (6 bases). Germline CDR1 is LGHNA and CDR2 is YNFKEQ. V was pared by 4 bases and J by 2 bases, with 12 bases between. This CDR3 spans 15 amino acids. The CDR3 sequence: CASSPGGARNQPQHF. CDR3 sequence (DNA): TGTGCCAGCAGCCCTGGGGGGGCCCGCAATCAGCCCCAGCATTTT.

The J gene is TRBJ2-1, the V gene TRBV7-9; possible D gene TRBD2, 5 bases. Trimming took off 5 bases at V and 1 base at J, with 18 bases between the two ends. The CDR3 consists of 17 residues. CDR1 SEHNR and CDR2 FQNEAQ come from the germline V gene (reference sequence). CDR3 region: CASSLPRIARSYNEQFF. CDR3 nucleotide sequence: TGTGCCAGCAGCCTACCCCGGATAGCGCGGTCCTACAATGAGCAGTTCTTC.

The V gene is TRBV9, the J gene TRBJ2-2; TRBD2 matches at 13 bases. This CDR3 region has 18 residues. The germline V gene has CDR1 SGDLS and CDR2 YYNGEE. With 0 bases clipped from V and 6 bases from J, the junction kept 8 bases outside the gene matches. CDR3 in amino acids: CASSVGWTSGSKSGELFF. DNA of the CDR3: TGTGCCAGCAGCGTAGGTTGGACTAGCGGGAGTAAGTCCGGGGAGCTGTTTTTT.

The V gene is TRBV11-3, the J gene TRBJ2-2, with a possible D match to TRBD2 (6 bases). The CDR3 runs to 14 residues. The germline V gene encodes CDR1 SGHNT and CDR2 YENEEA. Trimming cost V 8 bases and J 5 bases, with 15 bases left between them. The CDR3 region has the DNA TGTGCCAGCGGACGGACGGAGGGGACCGGGGAGCTGTTTTTT. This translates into CASGRTEGTGELFF.

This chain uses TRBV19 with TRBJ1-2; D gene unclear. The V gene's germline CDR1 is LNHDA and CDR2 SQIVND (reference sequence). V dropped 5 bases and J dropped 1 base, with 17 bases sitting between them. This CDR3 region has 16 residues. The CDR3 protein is CASSRTPIGYNYGYTF. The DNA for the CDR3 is TGTGCCAGTAGTCGGACGCCGATCGGGTATAACTATGGCTACACCTTC.

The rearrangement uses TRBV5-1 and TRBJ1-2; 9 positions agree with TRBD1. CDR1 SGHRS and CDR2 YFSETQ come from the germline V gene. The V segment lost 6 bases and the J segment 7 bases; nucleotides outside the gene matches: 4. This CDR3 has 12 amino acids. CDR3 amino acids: CASKGTGIGYTF. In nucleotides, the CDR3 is TGCGCCAGCAAAGGGACAGGGATTGGCTACACCTTC.

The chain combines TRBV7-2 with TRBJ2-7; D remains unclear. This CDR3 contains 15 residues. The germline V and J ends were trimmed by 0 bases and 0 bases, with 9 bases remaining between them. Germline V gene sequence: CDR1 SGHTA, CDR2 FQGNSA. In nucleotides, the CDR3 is TGTGCCAGCAGCTTAGCTAGCCTGAGCTCCTACGAGCAGTACTTC. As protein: CASSLASLSSYEQYF.

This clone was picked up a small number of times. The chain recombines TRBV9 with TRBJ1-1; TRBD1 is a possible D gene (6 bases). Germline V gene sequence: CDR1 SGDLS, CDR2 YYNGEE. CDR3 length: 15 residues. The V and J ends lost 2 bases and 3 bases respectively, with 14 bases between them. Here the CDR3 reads CASSVGARGDTEAFF. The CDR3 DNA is TGTGCCAGCAGCGTGGGGGCGAGGGGGGACACTGAAGCTTTCTTT.

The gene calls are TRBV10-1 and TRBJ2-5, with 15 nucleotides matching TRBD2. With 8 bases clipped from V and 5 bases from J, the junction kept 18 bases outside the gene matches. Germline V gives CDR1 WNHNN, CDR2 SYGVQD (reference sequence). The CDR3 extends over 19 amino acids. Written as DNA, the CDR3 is TGCGCCAGCTCCTGGACTAGCGGGAGGGCCTTGAGGGAGGAGGAGACCCAGTACTTC. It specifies CASSWTSGRALREEETQYF.

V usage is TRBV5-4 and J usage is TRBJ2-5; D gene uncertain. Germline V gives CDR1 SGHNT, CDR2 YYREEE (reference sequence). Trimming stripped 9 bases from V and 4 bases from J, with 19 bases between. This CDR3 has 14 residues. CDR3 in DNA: TGTGCCACCCAAGCTCAGGCTCTGTTAGAGACCCAGTACTTC. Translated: CATQAQALLETQYF.

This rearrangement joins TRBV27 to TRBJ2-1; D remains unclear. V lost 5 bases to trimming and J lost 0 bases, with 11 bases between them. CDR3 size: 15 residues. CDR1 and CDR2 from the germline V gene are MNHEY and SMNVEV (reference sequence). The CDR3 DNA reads TGTGCCAGCAGTCTCACCCAGCGCTCCTACAATGAGCAGTTCTTC. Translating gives CASSLTQRSYNEQFF.

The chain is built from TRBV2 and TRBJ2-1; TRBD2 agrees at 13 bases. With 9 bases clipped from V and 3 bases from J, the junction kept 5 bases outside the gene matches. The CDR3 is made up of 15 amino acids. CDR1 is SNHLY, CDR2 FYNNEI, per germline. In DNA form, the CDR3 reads TGTGCCAGTGGGACTAGCGGGACTTTCTACAATGAGCAGTTCTTC. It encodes CASGTSGTFYNEQFF.

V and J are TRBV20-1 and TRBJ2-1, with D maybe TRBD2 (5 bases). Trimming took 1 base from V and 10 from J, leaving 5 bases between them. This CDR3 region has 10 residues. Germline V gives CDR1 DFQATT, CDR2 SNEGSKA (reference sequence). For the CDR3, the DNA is TGCAGTGCTAGAGGACTAGAGCAGTTCTTC. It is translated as CSARGLEQFF.

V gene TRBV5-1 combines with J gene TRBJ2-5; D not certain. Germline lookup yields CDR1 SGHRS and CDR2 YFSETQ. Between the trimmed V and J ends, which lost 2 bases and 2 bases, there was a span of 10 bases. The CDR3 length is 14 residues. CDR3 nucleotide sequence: TGCGCCAGCAGCTTCCAAGCCGTTCAAGAGACCCAGTACTTC. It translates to CASSFQAVQETQYF. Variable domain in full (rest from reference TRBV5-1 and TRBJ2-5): KAGVTQTPRYLIKTRGQQVTLSCSPISGHRSVSWYQQTPGQGLQFLFEYFSETQRNKGNFPGRFSGRQFSNSRSEMNVSTLELGDSALYLCASSFQAVQETQYFGPGTRLLVL.

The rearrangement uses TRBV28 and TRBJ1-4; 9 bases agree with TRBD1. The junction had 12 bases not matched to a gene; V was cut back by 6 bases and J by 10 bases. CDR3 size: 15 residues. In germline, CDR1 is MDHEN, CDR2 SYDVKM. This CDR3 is CASSDTGTGIGKLFF. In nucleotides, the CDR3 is TGTGCCAGCAGCGACACCGGGACAGGGATCGGAAAACTGTTTTTT.

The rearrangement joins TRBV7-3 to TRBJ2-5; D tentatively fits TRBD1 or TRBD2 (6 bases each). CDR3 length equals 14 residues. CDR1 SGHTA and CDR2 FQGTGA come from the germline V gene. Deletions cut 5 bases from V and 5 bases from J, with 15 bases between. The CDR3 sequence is CASSPVGGRETQYF. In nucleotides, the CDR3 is TGTGCCAGCAGCCCAGTCGGGGGCCGGGAGACCCAGTACTTC.

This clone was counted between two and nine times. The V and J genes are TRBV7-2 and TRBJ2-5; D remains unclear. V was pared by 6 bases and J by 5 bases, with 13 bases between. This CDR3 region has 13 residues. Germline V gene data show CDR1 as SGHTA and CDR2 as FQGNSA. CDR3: CASSHDDRETQYF. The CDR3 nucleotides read TGTGCCAGCAGTCATGATGATAGGGAGACCCAGTACTTC.

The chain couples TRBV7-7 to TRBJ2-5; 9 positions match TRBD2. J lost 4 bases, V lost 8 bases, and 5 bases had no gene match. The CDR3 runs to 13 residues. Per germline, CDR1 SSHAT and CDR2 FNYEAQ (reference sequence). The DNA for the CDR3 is TGTGCCAGCGGGGCGGGACTAGCAGAGACCCAGTACTTC. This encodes CASGAGLAETQYF.

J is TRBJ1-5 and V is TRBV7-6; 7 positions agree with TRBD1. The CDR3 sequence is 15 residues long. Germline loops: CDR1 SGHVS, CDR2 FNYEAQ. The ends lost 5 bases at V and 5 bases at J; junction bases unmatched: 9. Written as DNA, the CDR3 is TGTGCCAGCAGCCTCGTGACAGGGTCGGATCAGCCCCAGCATTTT. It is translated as CASSLVTGSDQPQHF.

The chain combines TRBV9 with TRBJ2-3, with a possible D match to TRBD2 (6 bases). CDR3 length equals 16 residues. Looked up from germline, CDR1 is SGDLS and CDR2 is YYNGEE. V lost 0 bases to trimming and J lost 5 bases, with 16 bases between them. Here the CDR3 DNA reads TGTGCCAGCAGCGTAGGTGAGGGAGGCTGGGAAGATACGCAGTATTTT. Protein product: CASSVGEGGWEDTQYF.

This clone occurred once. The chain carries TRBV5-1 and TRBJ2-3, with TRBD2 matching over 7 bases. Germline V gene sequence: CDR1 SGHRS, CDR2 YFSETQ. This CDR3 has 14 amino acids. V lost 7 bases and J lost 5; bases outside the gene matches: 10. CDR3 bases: TGCGCCAGCCGCAGAGGGAGGGCTGGAGATACGCAGTATTTT. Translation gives CASRRGRAGDTQYF. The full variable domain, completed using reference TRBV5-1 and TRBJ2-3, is KAGVTQTPRYLIKTRGQQVTLSCSPISGHRSVSWYQQTPGQGLQFLFEYFSETQRNKGNFPGRFSGRQFSNSRSEMNVSTLELGDSALYLCASRRGRAGDTQYFGPGTRLTVL.

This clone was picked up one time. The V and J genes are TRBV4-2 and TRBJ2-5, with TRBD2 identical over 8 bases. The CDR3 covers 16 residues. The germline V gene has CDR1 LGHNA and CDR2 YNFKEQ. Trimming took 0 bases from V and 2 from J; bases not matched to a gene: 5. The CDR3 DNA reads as TGTGCCAGCAGCCAAGATTACGGGAGGGGGCAAGAGACCCAGTACTTC. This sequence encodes CASSQDYGRGQETQYF.

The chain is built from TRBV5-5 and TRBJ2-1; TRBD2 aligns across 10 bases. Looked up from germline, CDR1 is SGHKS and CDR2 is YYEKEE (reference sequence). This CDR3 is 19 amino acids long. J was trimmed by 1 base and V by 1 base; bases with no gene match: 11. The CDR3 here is CASSLIASGSHGSYNEQFF. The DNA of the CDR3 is TGTGCCAGCAGCTTGATCGCTAGCGGGAGTCATGGATCCTACAATGAGCAGTTCTTC. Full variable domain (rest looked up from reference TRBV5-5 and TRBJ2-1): DAGVTQSPTHLIKTRGQQVTLRCSPISGHKSVSWYQQVLGQGPQFIFQYYEKEERGRGNFPDRFSARQFPNYSSELNVNALLLGDSALYLCASSLIASGSHGSYNEQFFGPGTRLTVL.